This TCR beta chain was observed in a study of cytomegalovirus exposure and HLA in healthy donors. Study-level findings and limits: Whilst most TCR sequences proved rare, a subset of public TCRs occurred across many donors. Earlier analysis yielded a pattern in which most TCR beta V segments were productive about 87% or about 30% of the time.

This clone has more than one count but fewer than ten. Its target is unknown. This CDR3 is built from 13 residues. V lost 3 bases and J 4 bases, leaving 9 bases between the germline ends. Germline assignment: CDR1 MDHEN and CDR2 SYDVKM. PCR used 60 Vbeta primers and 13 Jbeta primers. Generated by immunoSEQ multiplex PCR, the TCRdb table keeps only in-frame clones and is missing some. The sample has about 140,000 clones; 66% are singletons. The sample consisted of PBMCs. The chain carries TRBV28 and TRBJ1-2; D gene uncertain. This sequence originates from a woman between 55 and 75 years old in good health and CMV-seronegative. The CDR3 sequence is CASSLPGTYGYTF. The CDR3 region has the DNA TGTGCCAGCAGTTTGCCAGGCACCTATGGCTACACCTTC.